The 3 T cell receptor beta chains in this list originate from one sample, sequenced in a study of shared clonotypes between healthy human individuals. TCRdb keeps only in-frame clones here, not all; method: immunoSEQ multiplex PCR. The sample lists millions of clones; roughly 95% were seen once. Naive CD8 cells, CD45RO-negative and positively selected for CCR7, excluded terminally differentiated effector memory CD45RA+ cells. Sequencing was performed on naive CD8+ T cells sorted from blood. Receptors originate from a man younger than 30 in good health.

The chain combines TRBV2 with TRBJ2-7, with 9 bases identical to TRBD2. Looked up from germline, CDR1 is SNHLY and CDR2 is FYNNEI. The CDR3 has 14 residues. The junction had 7 bases not matched to a gene; V was cut back by 4 bases and J by 6 bases. CDR3 sequence: CASSVTSGWVEQYF. Here the CDR3 DNA reads TGTGCCAGCAGTGTGACTAGCGGTTGGGTCGAGCAGTACTTC.

Comments on this clone: A much more abundant neighbour one base away suggests this may be a read error. The sample carries other DNA sequences with the same CDR3. The gene calls are TRBV6-5 and TRBJ2-7, with 9 bases matching TRBD1. CDR1 MNHEY and CDR2 SVGAGI come from the germline V gene. CDR3 length: 15 amino acids. The V gene end was trimmed by 6 bases and the J gene end by 0 bases; junction bases not matched to a gene: 6. CDR3 residues: CASSPGQGLSYEQYF. The CDR3 DNA reads as TGTGCCAGCAGCCCCGGACAGGGGCTCTCCTACGAGCAGTACTTC.

The chain uses TRBV15 and TRBJ2-7, with 8 nucleotides matching TRBD2. Per the germline V gene, CDR1 is LNHNV and CDR2 is YYDKDF (reference sequence). CDR3 size: 14 residues. V was clipped by 5 bases and J by 6 bases; unmatched bases: 9. In DNA, the CDR3 is TGTGCCACCAGCGCCCCCGGACTAGCCTTCGAGCAGTACTTC. It translates to CATSAPGLAFEQYF. Full variable domain (missing parts from reference TRBV15 and TRBJ2-7): DAMVIQNPRYQVTQFGKPVTLSCSQTLNHNVMYWYQQKSSQAPKLLFHYYDKDFNNEADTPDNFQSRRPNTSFCFLDIRSPGLGDTAMYLCATSAPGLAFEQYFGPGTRLTVT.